This TCR beta chain was documented in a study of shared clonotypes between healthy human individuals. Study information: Per donor, CD8 memory used one plate, CD8 naive used two, CD4 memory used three and CD4 naive used three.

Germline lookup yields CDR1 MNHEY and CDR2 SMNVEV (reference sequence). V lost 5 bases and J 5 bases, leaving 21 bases between the germline ends. The CDR3 spans 16 residues. As concerns this clone: Its antigen is undetermined.

All the donors were Caucasian adults who lived in Nashville, Tennessee. The protocol was immunoSEQ multiplex PCR, while the TCRdb copy is restricted to in-frame clones and leaves out a portion. Among about 2 million clones listed, roughly 95% were seen once. Study results and limitations: Estimated richness was generally greater in naive than memory subsets.

This clonotype originated in a man aged 18 to 35 in good health. The rearrangement joins TRBV27 to TRBJ1-2; a possible D gene is TRBD1 (6 bases). Sequenced input: naive CD4+ T cells sorted from blood. As to subset: CD45RA+ positively selected. The CDR3 protein is CASSLTSPGTLYGYTF. For the CDR3, the DNA is TGTGCCAGCAGTCTCACTTCCCCCGGGACATTATATGGCTACACCTTC.